The 3 T cell receptor beta chains reported below all come from one sample, sequenced in a study of cytomegalovirus exposure and HLA in healthy donors. PCR was performed using 60 Vbeta and 13 Jbeta primers. Produced via immunoSEQ multiplex PCR; TCRdb's table is partial and in-frame only. The data contain 85,000 to 130,000 clones, around 72% of them singletons. Sequenced input: PBMCs. Receptor source: a male donor in good health and CMV-seropositive.

The sample holds a few counts of this clone. This chain uses TRBV7-7 with TRBJ2-2, with 11 bases fitting TRBD2. V shed 3 bases and J 8 bases; nucleotides not matched to a gene: 11. CDR3 length: 17 residues. Per germline, CDR1 SSHAT and CDR2 FNYEAQ (reference sequence). DNA of the CDR3: TGTGCCAGCAGCTTCTCCCCTAGCGGGAGGCTAAGGGGGGAGCTGTTTTTT. This translates into CASSFSPSGRLRGELFF.

The rearrangement joins TRBV6-5 to TRBJ2-1; 10 nucleotides match TRBD2. From germline, CDR1 is MNHEY and CDR2 SVGAGI. CDR3 size: 15 residues. The V segment lost 6 bases and the J segment 8 bases; nucleotides outside the gene matches: 10. The DNA for the CDR3 is TGTGCCAGCAGACGAGCGGGGGGGCCTTTCTATGAGCAGTTCTTC. This sequence encodes CASRRAGGPFYEQFF.

The J gene is TRBJ2-3, the V gene TRBV10-3; 7 bases line up with TRBD2. Trimming took 2 bases from V and 0 from J; bases not matched to a gene: 5. Germline values: CDR1 ENHRY, CDR2 SYGVKD. The CDR3 is 16 amino acids. For the CDR3, the DNA is TGTGCCATCAGTGAGCGGGGGGACCGAAGCACAGATACGCAGTATTTT. Translating gives CAISERGDRSTDTQYF.